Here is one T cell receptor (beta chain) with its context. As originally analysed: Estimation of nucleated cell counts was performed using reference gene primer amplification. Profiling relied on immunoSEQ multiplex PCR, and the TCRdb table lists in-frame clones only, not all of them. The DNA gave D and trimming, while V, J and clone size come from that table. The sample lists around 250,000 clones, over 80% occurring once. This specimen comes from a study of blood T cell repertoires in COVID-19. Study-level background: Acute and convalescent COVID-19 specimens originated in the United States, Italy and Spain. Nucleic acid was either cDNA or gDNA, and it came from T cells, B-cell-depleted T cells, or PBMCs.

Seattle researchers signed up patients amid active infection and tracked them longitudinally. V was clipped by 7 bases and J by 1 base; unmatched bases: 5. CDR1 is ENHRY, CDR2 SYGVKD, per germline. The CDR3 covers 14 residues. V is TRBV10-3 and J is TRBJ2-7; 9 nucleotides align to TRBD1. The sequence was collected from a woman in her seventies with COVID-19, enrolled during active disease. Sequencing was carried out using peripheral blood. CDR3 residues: CAIMGGTGSYEQYF. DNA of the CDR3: TGTGCCATCATGGGGGGGACAGGGTCCTACGAGCAGTACTTC.